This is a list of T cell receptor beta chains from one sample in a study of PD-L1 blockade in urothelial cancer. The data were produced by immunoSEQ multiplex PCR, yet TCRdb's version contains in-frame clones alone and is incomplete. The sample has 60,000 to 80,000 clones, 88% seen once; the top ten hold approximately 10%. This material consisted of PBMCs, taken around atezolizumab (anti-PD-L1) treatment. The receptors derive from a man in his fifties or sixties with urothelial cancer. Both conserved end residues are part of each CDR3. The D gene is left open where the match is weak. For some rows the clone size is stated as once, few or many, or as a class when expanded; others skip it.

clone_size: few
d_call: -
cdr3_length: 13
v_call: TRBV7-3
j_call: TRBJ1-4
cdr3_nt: TGTGCCAGCAGCTCGGATCCCCAGGGAAAACTGTTTTTT
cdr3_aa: CASSSDPQGKLFF

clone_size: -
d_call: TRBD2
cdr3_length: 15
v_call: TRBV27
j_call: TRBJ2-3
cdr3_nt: TGTGCCAGCAGTTTTCTAGCGGGGAGCACAGATACGCAGTATTTT
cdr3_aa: CASSFLAGSTDTQYF

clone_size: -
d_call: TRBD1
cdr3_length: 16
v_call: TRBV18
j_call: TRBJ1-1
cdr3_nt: TGTGCCAGCTCACCAACCCCGGACAGGGTGAACACTGAAGCTTTCTTT
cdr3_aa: CASSPTPDRVNTEAFF

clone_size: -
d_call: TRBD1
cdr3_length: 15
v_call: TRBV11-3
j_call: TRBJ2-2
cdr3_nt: TGTGCCAGCAGCTCTGGACAGGGGGCTGGCGGGGAGCTGTTTTTT
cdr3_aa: CASSSGQGAGGELFF

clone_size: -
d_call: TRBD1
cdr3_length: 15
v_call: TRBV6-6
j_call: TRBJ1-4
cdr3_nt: TGTGCCAGCAGTCCCCGGACAGGGGCTAATGAAAAACTGTTTTTT
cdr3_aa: CASSPRTGANEKLFF

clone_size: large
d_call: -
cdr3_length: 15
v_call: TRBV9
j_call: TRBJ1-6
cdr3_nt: TGTGCCAGCAGCGTAACGGGAGCTGTTGGTTCACCCCTCCACTTT
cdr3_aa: CASSVTGAVGSPLHF

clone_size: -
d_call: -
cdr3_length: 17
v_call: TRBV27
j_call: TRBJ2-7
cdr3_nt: TGTGCCAGCAGTTTAAACCTGGGGGCAGGGAGAACCTACGAGCAGTACTTC
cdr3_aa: CASSLNLGAGRTYEQYF

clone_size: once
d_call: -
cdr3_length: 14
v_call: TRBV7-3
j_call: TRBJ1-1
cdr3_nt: TGTGCCAGCAGCTTAGAGGGAGGGAACACTGAAGCTTTCTTT
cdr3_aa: CASSLEGGNTEAFF

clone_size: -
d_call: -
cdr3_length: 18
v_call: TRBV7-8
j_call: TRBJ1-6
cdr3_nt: TGTGCCAGCAGCTCGTCCCGGCAGGGAGTTTTGGCGGGATCACCCCTCCACTTT
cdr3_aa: CASSSSRQGVLAGSPLHF

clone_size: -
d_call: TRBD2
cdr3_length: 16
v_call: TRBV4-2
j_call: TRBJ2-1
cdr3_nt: TGTGCCAGCAGCCACCTTCTAGCGGGAGGTGGTAATGAGCAGTTCTTC
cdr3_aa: CASSHLLAGGGNEQFF